Here is one TCR beta chain with its context. Profiling relied on immunoSEQ multiplex PCR, and the TCRdb table lists in-frame clones only, not all of them. The sample lists 200,000 to 300,000 clones, about 87% occurring once. This record comes from a study of blood T cell repertoires in COVID-19. The V and J ends lost 2 bases and 3 bases respectively, with 8 bases between them. Germline CDR1 is SNHLY and CDR2 is FYNNEI. The CDR3 sequence is 14 residues long. This clonotype was obtained from a woman between 40 and 55 years old with acute COVID-19. Sequencing was performed on PBMCs or T cells enriched from blood (not recorded which). J is TRBJ1-5 and V is TRBV2; D possibly corresponds to TRBD1 (5 bases). CDR3 protein: CASSERGNNQPQHF. The CDR3, as DNA: TGTGCCAGCAGTGAAAGGGGAAACAATCAGCCCCAGCATTTT.